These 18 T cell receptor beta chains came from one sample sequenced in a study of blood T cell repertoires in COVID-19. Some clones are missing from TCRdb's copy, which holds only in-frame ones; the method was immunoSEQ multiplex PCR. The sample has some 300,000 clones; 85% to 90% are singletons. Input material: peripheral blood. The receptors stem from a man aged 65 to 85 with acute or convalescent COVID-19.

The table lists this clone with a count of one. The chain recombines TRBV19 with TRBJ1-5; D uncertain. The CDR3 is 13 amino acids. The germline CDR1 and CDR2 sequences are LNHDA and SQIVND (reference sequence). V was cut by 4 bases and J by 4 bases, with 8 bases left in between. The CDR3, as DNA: TGTGCCAGTAGTACGACTAAAAATCAGCCCCAGCATTTT. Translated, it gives CASSTTKNQPQHF. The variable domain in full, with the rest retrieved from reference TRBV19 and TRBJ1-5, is DGGITQSPKYLFRKEGQNVTLSCEQNLNHDAMYWYRQDPGQGLRLIYYSQIVNDFQKGDIAEGYSVSREKKESFPLTVTSAQKNPTAFYLCASSTTKNQPQHFGDGTRLSIL.

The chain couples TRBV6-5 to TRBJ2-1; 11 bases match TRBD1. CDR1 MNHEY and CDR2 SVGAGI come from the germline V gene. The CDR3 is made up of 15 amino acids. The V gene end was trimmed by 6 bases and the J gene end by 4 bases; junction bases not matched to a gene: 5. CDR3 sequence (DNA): TGTGCCAGCAGGATGGGGACAGGGGGGTACAATGAGCAGTTCTTC. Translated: CASRMGTGGYNEQFF.

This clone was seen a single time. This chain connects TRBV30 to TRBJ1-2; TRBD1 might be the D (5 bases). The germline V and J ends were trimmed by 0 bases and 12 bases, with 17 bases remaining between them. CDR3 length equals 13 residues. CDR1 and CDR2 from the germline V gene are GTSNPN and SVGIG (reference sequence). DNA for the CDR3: TGTGCCTGGAGTGTAGGCCTGGTTGACAGCCACACCTTC. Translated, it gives CAWSVGLVDSHTF. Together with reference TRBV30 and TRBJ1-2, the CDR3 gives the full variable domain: SQTIHQWPATLVQPVGSPLSLECTVEGTSNPNLYWYRQAAGRGLQLLFYSVGIGQISSEVPQNLSASRPQDRQFILSSKKLLLSDSGFYLCAWSVGLVDSHTFGSGTRLTVV.

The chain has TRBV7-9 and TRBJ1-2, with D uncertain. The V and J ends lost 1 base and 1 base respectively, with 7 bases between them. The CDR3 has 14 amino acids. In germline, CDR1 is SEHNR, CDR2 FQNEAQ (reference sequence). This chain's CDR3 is CASSLVQNNYGYTF. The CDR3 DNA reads TGTGCCAGCAGCTTAGTTCAGAATAACTATGGCTACACCTTC. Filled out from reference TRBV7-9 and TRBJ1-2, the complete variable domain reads DTGVSQNPRHKITKRGQNVTFRCDPISEHNRLYWYRQTLGQGPEFLTYFQNEAQLEKSRLLSDRFSAERPKGSFSTLEIQRTEQGDSAMYLCASSLVQNNYGYTFGSGTRLTVV.

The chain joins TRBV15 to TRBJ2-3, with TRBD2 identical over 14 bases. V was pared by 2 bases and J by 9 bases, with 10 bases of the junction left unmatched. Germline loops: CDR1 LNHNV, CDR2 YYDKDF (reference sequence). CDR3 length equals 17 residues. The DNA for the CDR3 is TGTGCCACCAGCAGAACAGGGACTAGCGGGGGAAAAGGCACGCAGTATTTT. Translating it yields CATSRTGTSGGKGTQYF.

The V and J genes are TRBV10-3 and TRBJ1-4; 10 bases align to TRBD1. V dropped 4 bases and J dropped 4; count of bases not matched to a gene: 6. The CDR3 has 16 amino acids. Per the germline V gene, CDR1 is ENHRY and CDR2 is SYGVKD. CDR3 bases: TGTGCCATCAGTGGGGACAGGGGCACCCTTAATGAAAAACTGTTTTTT. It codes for CAISGDRGTLNEKLFF.

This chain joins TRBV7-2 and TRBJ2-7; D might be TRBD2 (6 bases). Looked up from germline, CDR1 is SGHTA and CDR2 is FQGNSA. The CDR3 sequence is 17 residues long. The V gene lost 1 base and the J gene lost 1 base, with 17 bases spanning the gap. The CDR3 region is CASSLVAVGTFSYEQYF. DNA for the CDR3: TGTGCCAGCAGCTTAGTGGCGGTTGGGACTTTTTCCTACGAGCAGTACTTC.

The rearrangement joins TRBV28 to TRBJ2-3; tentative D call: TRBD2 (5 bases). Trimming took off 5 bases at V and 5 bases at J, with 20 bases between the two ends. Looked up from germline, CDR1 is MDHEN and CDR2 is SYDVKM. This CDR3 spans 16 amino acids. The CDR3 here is CASSPYTSLAGDTQYF. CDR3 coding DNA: TGTGCCAGCAGTCCATACACTAGTCTGGCCGGAGATACGCAGTATTTT.

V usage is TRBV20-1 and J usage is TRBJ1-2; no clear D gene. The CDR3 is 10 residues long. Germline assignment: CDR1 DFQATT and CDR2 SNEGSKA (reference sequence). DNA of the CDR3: TGCACCACCGGGAGGGATGGCTACACCTTC. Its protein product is CTTGRDGYTF.

Here the CDR3 reads CASYAKPAGELFF. DNA of the CDR3: TGTGCCAGCTATGCAAAACCAGCCGGGGAGCTGTTTTTT. V and J are TRBV21-1 and TRBJ2-2; the DNA was not used to check the table's D call, TRBD1. TRBV21-1 is shown as a pseudogene. The CDR3 contains 13 residues.

The CDR3 reads CASSAPGTSGYNEQFF. In DNA, the CDR3 is TGTGCCAGCAGCGCGCCCGGGACTAGCGGTTACAATGAGCAGTTCTTC. V gene TRBV9 combines with J gene TRBJ2-1; 11 nucleotides align to TRBD2. Trimming removed 3 bases from V and 4 bases from J; junction bases left unmatched: 6. This CDR3 contains 16 residues. CDR1 and CDR2 from the germline V gene are SGDLS and YYNGEE.

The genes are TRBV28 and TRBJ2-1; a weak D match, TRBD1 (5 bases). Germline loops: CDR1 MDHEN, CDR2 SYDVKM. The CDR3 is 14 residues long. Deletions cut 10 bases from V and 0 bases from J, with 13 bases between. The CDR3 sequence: CATNPGPSYNEQFF. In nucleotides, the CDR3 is TGTGCCACCAACCCAGGGCCCTCCTACAATGAGCAGTTCTTC. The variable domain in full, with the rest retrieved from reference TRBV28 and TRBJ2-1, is DVKVTQSSRYLVKRTGEKVFLECVQDMDHENMFWYRQDPGLGLRLIYFSYDVKMKEKGDIPEGYSVSREKKERFSLILESASTNQTSMYLCATNPGPSYNEQFFGPGTRLTVL.

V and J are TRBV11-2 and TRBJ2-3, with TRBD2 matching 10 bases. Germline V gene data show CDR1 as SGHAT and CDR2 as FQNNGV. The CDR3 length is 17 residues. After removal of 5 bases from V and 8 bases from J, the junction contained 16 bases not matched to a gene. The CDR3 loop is CASSRRRVGLAGGTQYF. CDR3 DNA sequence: TGTGCCAGCAGCCGAAGGCGTGTGGGGTTAGCGGGAGGTACGCAGTATTTT.

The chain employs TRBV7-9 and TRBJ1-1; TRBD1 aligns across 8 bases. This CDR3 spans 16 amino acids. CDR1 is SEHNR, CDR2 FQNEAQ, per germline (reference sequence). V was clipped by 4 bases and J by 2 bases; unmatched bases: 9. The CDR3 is CASSSQGALPNTEAFF. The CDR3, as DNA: TGTGCCAGCAGCTCCCAGGGGGCTCTCCCAAACACTGAAGCTTTCTTT.

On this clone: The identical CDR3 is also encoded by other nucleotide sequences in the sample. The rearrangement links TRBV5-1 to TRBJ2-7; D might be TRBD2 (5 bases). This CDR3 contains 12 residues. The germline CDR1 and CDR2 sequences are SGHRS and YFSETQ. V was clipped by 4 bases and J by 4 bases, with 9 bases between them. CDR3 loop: CASSLGGYEQYF. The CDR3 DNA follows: TGCGCCAGCAGCCTTGGCGGGTACGAGCAGTACTTC.

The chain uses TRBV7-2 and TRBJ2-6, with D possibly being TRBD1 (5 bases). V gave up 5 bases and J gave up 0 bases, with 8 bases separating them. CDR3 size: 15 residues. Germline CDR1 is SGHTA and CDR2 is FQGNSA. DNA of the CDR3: TGTGCCAGCAGCGGGGCCTACTCTGGGGCCAACGTCCTGACTTTC. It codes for CASSGAYSGANVLTF.

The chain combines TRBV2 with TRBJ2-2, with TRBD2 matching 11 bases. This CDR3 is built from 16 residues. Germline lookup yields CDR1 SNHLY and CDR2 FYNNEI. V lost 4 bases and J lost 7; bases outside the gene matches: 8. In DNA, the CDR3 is TGTGCCAGCAGTGGGGTAGCGGGAGGGCCTAACGGGGAGCTGTTTTTT. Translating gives CASSGVAGGPNGELFF.

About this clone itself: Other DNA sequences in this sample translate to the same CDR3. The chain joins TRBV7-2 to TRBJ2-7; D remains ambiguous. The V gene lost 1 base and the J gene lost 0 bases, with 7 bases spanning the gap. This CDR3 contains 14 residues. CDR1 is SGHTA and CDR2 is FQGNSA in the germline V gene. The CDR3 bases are TGTGCCAGCAGCTTAGGGTCGGGCTCCTACGAGCAGTACTTC. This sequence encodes CASSLGSGSYEQYF. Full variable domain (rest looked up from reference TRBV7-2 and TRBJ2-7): GAGVSQSPSNKVTEKGKDVELRCDPISGHTALYWYRQSLGQGLEFLIYFQGNSAPDKSGLPSDRFSAERTGGSVSTLTIQRTQQEDSAVYLCASSLGSGSYEQYFGPGTRLTVT.